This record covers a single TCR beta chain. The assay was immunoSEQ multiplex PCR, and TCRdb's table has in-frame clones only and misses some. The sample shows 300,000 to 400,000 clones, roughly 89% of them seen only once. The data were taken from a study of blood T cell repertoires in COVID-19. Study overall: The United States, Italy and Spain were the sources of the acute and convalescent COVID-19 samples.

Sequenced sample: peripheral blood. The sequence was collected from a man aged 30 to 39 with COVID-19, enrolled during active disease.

This CDR3 is CAWSVRDPYGYTF. The CDR3, as DNA: TGTGCCTGGAGTGTACGGGATCCTTATGGCTACACCTTC. The V and J genes are TRBV30 and TRBJ1-2; D uncertain. Germline V gives CDR1 GTSNPN, CDR2 SVGIG (reference sequence). There are 13 residues in the CDR3. Trimming took off 0 bases at V and 5 bases at J, with 10 bases between the two ends.